A selection of T cell receptor beta chains follows, all from one sample in a study of blood T cell repertoires in COVID-19. Method: immunoSEQ multiplex PCR; TCRdb's copy keeps in-frame clones and lacks some. The data hold fewer than 80,000 clones, with about 80% observed a single time. Sequenced sample: peripheral blood. These receptors all come from a man between 60 and 75 years old with COVID-19, enrolled during active disease. CDR3s include the opening cysteine and the closing phenylalanine or tryptophan. The D gene is left open where the match is weak. Some rows have no size entry. The others give once, few or many, or a class for an expanded clone.

NA,NA,TRBJ2-2,TRBV28,CASRLNRGAAPGELFF,TGTGCCAGCAGATTAAACCGGGGGGCGGCCCCCGGGGAGCTGTTTTTT
NA,NA,TRBJ2-1,TRBV9,CASSVGGGGLDEQFF,TGTGCCAGCAGCGTAGGGGGCGGAGGGCTTGACGAGCAGTTCTTC
NA,NA,TRBJ2-2,TRBV9,CASSVPLSGELFF,TGTGCCAGCAGCGTCCCCCTTTCCGGGGAGCTGTTTTTT
TRBD2,NA,TRBJ2-1,TRBV15,CATSRTLAGDTNEQFF,TGTGCCACCAGCAGGACTCTAGCGGGAGATACCAATGAGCAGTTCTTC
NA,NA,TRBJ1-4,TRBV5-6,CASSFAGGANEKLFF,TGTGCCAGCAGCTTCGCAGGTGGGGCGAATGAAAAACTGTTTTTT
NA,NA,TRBJ1-5,TRBV19,CASSQGKPQHF,TGTGCCAGTAGCCAGGGGAAGCCCCAGCATTTT
NA,few,TRBJ2-1,TRBV5-1,CASSLSASANEQFF,TGCGCCAGCAGCTTAAGTGCTAGCGCCAATGAGCAGTTCTTC
TRBD1,NA,TRBJ1-1,TRBV30,CAWSGDRGLTEAFF,TGTGCCTGGAGTGGGGACAGGGGTCTCACTGAAGCTTTCTTT
NA,NA,TRBJ1-4,TRBV28,CASSIFSGQSNEKLFF,TGTGCCAGCAGCATATTTTCCGGACAGTCTAATGAAAAACTGTTTTTT
NA,NA,TRBJ2-5,TRBV9,CASSVGASGEETQYF,TGTGCCAGCAGTGTGGGGGCTAGCGGAGAAGAGACCCAGTACTTC
NA,once,TRBJ1-2,TRBV28,CASTETLAGANYGYTF,TGTGCCAGCACCGAGACACTGGCAGGGGCGAACTATGGCTACACCTTC
NA,NA,TRBJ1-3,TRBV7-3,CASSLSPPGPGNTIYF,TGTGCCAGCAGCTTAAGTCCCCCAGGGCCTGGAAACACCATATATTTT
TRBD2,few,TRBJ2-1,TRBV11-2,CASSLGPSGKSNEQFF,TGTGCCAGCAGCTTAGGTCCTAGCGGGAAGAGCAATGAGCAGTTCTTC
NA,NA,TRBJ2-6,TRBV19,CASSADSGANVLTF,TGTGCCAGTAGTGCAGACTCTGGGGCCAACGTCCTGACTTTC
NA,few,TRBJ1-4,TRBV4-1,CASSQDGRRVNEKLFF,TGCGCCAGCAGCCAAGATGGGAGGCGCGTGAATGAAAAACTGTTTTTT
TRBD1,NA,TRBJ1-6,TRBV6-2/TRBV6-3,CASSSLGQGSSPLHF,TGTGCCAGCAGCTCATTGGGACAGGGGAGTTCACCCCTCCACTTT
NA,NA,TRBJ2-5,TRBV7-3,CASSRQGSGQETQYF,TGTGCCAGCAGCAGACAGGGAAGCGGGCAAGAGACCCAGTACTTC
NA,few,TRBJ1-6,TRBV21-1,CASSKNTGGMNSPLHF,TGTGCCAGCAGCAAAAATACTGGGGGGATGAATTCACCCCTCCACTTT
TRBD1,NA,TRBJ1-6,TRBV28,CASRIQGLVANSPLHF,TGTGCCAGCAGGATACAGGGGCTCGTGGCGAATTCACCCCTCCACTTT
NA,NA,TRBJ2-5,TRBV27,CASSTSRQETQYF,TGTGCCAGCAGTACGTCTAGGCAAGAGACCCAGTACTTC
NA,NA,TRBJ2-1,TRBV6-5,CASSTTLRGFF,TGTGCCAGCAGTACAACCCTTCGGGGGTTCTTC
TRBD2,NA,TRBJ2-1,TRBV11-3,CASSLVPLGAGGNNEQFF,TGTGCCAGCAGCTTAGTTCCCCTCGGAGCGGGGGGGAACAATGAGCAGTTCTTC
NA,NA,TRBJ2-7,TRBV5-1,CASTVIPVRTRNYEQYF,TGCGCCAGCACCGTTATTCCTGTCCGGACACGAAACTACGAGCAGTACTTC
NA,few,TRBJ1-3,TRBV6-1,CASSERRDTIYF,TGTGCCAGCAGTGAACGCAGGGACACCATATATTTT
NA,NA,TRBJ1-5,TRBV7-3,CASETIGVDQPQHF,TGTGCCAGCGAAACAATCGGGGTTGATCAGCCCCAGCATTTT
NA,NA,TRBJ2-3,TRBV24-1,CATSDFAAGLQYF,TGTGCCACCAGTGATTTCGCTGCGGGACTGCAGTATTTT
NA,NA,TRBJ2-3,TRBV19,CASSTPGTGPGGGDTQYF,TGTGCCAGTAGTACGCCCGGGACTGGCCCCGGTGGTGGAGATACGCAGTATTTT
NA,NA,TRBJ2-3,TRBV5-1,CASSPGVVASSTDTQYF,TGCGCCAGCAGCCCGGGCGTAGTAGCGTCTAGCACAGATACGCAGTATTTT
NA,NA,TRBJ2-7,TRBV6-6,CASRRLGTNYEQYF,TGTGCCAGCAGACGCCTTGGGACAAACTACGAGCAGTACTTC
NA,NA,TRBJ2-7,TRBV25-1,CASSESGYEQYF,TGTGCCAGCAGTGAATCCGGCTACGAGCAGTACTTC
TRBD1,medium-sized,TRBJ2-7,TRBV27,CASSFFPRGHYEQYF,TGTGCCAGCAGTTTTTTTCCCAGGGGGCACTACGAGCAGTACTTC
TRBD2,once,TRBJ2-1,TRBV9,CASSVVRGGDEQFF,TGTGCCAGCAGCGTAGTCCGGGGGGGCGATGAGCAGTTCTTC
NA,NA,TRBJ2-2,TRBV28,CASRSGNLGQVGELFF,TGTGCCAGCAGATCAGGCAACCTCGGACAAGTGGGGGAGCTGTTTTTT
NA,NA,TRBJ1-3,TRBV15,CATSRDRGSGNTIYF,TGTGCCACCAGCAGAGATAGGGGATCTGGAAACACCATATATTTT
NA,NA,TRBJ1-1,TRBV5-1,CASSLNDREAFF,TGCGCCAGCAGCTTGAATGACAGGGAAGCTTTCTTT
TRBD1,NA,TRBJ2-7,TRBV11-2,CASSLGGQGEQYF,TGTGCCAGCAGCTTAGGGGGACAGGGCGAGCAGTACTTC
TRBD1,NA,TRBJ1-2,TRBV28,CASSPGQGGGGYTF,TGTGCCAGCAGTCCAGGACAGGGCGGTGGTGGCTACACCTTC
NA,few,TRBJ1-2,TRBV12-3/TRBV12-4,CASSLWLAYGYTF,TGTGCCAGCAGTTTATGGTTGGCCTATGGCTACACCTTC
TRBD2,NA,TRBJ2-1,TRBV7-2,CASSYGLAGVYNEQFF,TGTGCCAGCAGCTATGGACTAGCGGGAGTGTACAATGAGCAGTTCTTC
NA,NA,TRBJ2-5,TRBV11-2,CASSSVGETQYF,TGTGCCAGCAGCTCTGTCGGGGAGACCCAGTACTTC
NA,NA,TRBJ2-4,TRBV14,CASSPTRQNIQYF,TGTGCCAGCAGCCCTACCAGGCAAAACATTCAGTACTTC
NA,NA,TRBJ2-7,TRBV7-9,CASSWMGGVGGPYEQYF,TGTGCCAGCAGCTGGATGGGGGGTGTCGGGGGTCCCTACGAGCAGTACTTC
TRBD2,NA,TRBJ2-3,TRBV19,CASSIMRGADTQYF,TGTGCCAGTAGTATAATGCGGGGGGCAGATACGCAGTATTTT
NA,few,TRBJ2-3,TRBV4-1,CASSQAGGDTQYF,TGCGCCAGCAGCCAGGCTGGCGGAGATACGCAGTATTTT
NA,NA,TRBJ1-5,TRBV5-1,CASSFGGEGNQPQHF,TGCGCCAGCAGCTTCGGGGGTGAAGGAAATCAGCCCCAGCATTTT
TRBD2,once,TRBJ2-4,TRBV11-3,CASSLDAGANIQYF,TGTGCCAGCAGCTTAGATGCGGGAGCGAACATTCAGTACTTC
NA,once,TRBJ2-2,TRBV5-6,CASSSLGTPRAGELFF,TGTGCCAGCAGCTCGTTGGGGACACCTCGGGCCGGGGAGCTGTTTTTT